This T cell receptor beta chain was identified in a study of identical twins. With template switching, a universal primer site was added, and the cDNA carried unique molecular identifiers. TCRdb re-analysed the 5' RACE reads in MiXCR, keeping a single row per CDR3 protein. The repertoire consists of 500,000 to 650,000 distinct CDR3 sequences, with roughly 7.2% occurring once and the leading ten covering about 1.5%. V was trimmed by 0 bases and J by 12 bases, leaving 7 bases between them. The CDR3 is 12 amino acids. Germline lookup yields CDR1 SGDLS and CDR2 YYNGEE. This clonotype has only a few counts. The sample was also reused in another study, on yellow fever vaccine responses in identical twins.

The source of this sequence is a woman between 18 and 30 years old in good health. Sequencing was performed on PBMCs. The chain carries TRBV9 and TRBJ1-6; D uncertain. CDR3 DNA: TGTGCCAGCAGCGTAGAGCTGGGACCCCTCCACTTT. It is translated as CASSVELGPLHF.